This TCR beta chain was recorded in a study of tumor-infiltrating lymphocytes in oesophageal squamous cell carcinoma. TCRdb used MiXCR to reprocess the PCR reads, holding one entry per CDR3 protein. The profile shows some 10,000 distinct CDR3 sequences, about 47% of them singletons. The material sequenced was esophageal tumor tissue. This clonotype was sampled from a female donor with esophageal squamous cell carcinoma.

CDR3 bases: TGTGCCAGCAGTTACGACAGCTACAATGAGCAGTTCTTC. Amino acid sequence: CASSYDSYNEQFF. The chain carries TRBV6-8 and TRBJ2-5; a weak D match, TRBD1 (5 bases). The DNA end is more similar to TRBJ2-1, so the J call may be wrong. This CDR3 is 13 amino acids long. The germline V gene has CDR1 MNHGY and CDR2 SAAAGT.